These 10 T cell receptor beta chains originate from one sample sequenced in a study of blood T cells in healthy people across ages. It was with a sample-barcoded 5' primer and a J-beta primer mix that a second PCR of about 6 to 12 cycles was run. TCRdb ran MiXCR on the 5' RACE reads and lists one entry per CDR3 protein. The sample records 1.8 million or so distinct CDR3 sequences, about two fifths being singletons. The source material was blood. The receptors derive from a human donor in good health.

This clonotype was seen a few times. V usage is TRBV5-1 and J usage is TRBJ2-1; no firm D call. The germline V gene has CDR1 SGHRS and CDR2 YFSETQ. V lost 0 bases and J lost 6, with 16 bases in between. The CDR3 has 16 amino acids. The CDR3 loop is CASSLDGGPGGNEQFF. CDR3 in DNA: TGCGCCAGCAGCTTGGACGGTGGGCCGGGTGGCAATGAGCAGTTCTTC.

As for this clonotype: A read error may account for a junction end that differs from germline. V and J are TRBV10-3 and TRBJ2-7, with a possible D match to TRBD1 (6 bases). CDR3 length: 15 residues. Looked up from germline, CDR1 is ENHRY and CDR2 is SYGVKD. Here the CDR3 DNA reads TGTGCCATCGGTGAGGTGGCAGGGGTAAGGGACGAGCAGTACTTC. Amino acid sequence: CAIGEVAGVRDEQYF.

The chain uses TRBV12-3 or TRBV12-4 and TRBJ1-5; D gene ambiguous. Trimming pared 1 base from V and 5 bases from J, leaving 15 bases between. The CDR3 runs to 16 residues. In DNA form, the CDR3 reads TGTGCCAGCAGTTTAGGCCTGGACGGACTTCATCAGCCCCAGCATTTT. It codes for CASSLGLDGLHQPQHF.

The V call is TRBV7-6, the J call TRBJ1-2, with D perhaps matching TRBD1 (6 bases). Trimming took off 2 bases at V and 0 bases at J, with 16 bases between the two ends. The CDR3 runs 17 residues. Germline values: CDR1 SGHVS, CDR2 FNYEAQ. The CDR3 here is CASSLRSTGSPNYGYTF. The CDR3 DNA reads as TGTGCCAGCAGCTTACGCTCTACAGGGAGCCCTAACTATGGCTACACCTTC.

The chain carries TRBV20-1 and TRBJ2-3; 10 bases line up with TRBD1. The CDR3 is 14 amino acids. CDR1 and CDR2 (germline): DFQATT, SNEGSKA (reference sequence). J gave up 4 bases and V 6 bases, and 7 bases lay outside the gene matches. In DNA, the CDR3 is TGCAGTGCCCCAGGACAGGGGGTCTCAGATACGCAGTATTTT. It codes for CSAPGQGVSDTQYF.

In this sample, this clonotype turned up a few times. The chain links TRBV20-1 to TRBJ2-3, with D unresolved. V shed 8 bases and J shed 1 base, with 16 bases lying between them. CDR1 and CDR2 (germline): DFQATT, SNEGSKA (reference sequence). The CDR3 is made up of 14 amino acids. DNA of the CDR3: TGCAGTCCCCAGCCGATAGGGCGCACAGATACGCAGTATTTT. Protein sequence: CSPQPIGRTDTQYF.

V and J are TRBV6-6 and TRBJ1-5; weak D call: TRBD1 (6 bases). With 2 bases removed from V and 6 bases from J, the gap between germline ends came to 8 bases. The germline gives CDR1 MNHNY, CDR2 SVGAGI (reference sequence). This CDR3 is 13 amino acids long. The CDR3 region has the DNA TGTGCCAGCAGTTACGGGACAACTCAGCCCCAGCATTTT. This translates into CASSYGTTQPQHF.

The rearrangement joins TRBV18 to TRBJ2-5; 9 positions agree with TRBD2. Germline CDR1 and CDR2: KGHSH and LQKENI. V was clipped by 3 bases and J by 2 bases; unmatched bases: 7. This CDR3 is 16 amino acids long. CDR3 region: CASSPAGTSRQETQYF. The CDR3 nucleotides are TGTGCCAGCTCACCGGCGGGGACTAGCCGTCAAGAGACCCAGTACTTC.

Comments on this clonotype: Since no conserved phenylalanine or tryptophan closes the CDR3, a read error is the likely cause. Written as DNA, the CDR3 is TGTGCCAGCACCTTATTGAAGACAGGTCCCGATGAGCAGTTCTAC. It codes for CASTLLKTGPDEQFY. J is TRBJ2-1 and V is TRBV12-3 or TRBV12-4, with a weak D call TRBD1 (6 bases). Trimming took off 7 bases at V and 8 bases at J, with 21 bases between the two ends. CDR3 size: 15 residues.

J is TRBJ2-7 and V is TRBV5-1; TRBD1 might be the D (6 bases). V lost 6 bases and J lost 4, with 14 bases in between. This CDR3 contains 13 residues. Per germline, CDR1 SGHRS and CDR2 YFSETQ. The CDR3 here is CASMISRGYEQYF. CDR3 sequence (DNA): TGCGCCAGCATGATAAGCAGGGGTTACGAGCAGTACTTC. Full variable domain (remainder filled in from reference TRBV5-1 and TRBJ2-7): KAGVTQTPRYLIKTRGQQVTLSCSPISGHRSVSWYQQTPGQGLQFLFEYFSETQRNKGNFPGRFSGRQFSNSRSEMNVSTLELGDSALYLCASMISRGYEQYFGPGTRLTVT.